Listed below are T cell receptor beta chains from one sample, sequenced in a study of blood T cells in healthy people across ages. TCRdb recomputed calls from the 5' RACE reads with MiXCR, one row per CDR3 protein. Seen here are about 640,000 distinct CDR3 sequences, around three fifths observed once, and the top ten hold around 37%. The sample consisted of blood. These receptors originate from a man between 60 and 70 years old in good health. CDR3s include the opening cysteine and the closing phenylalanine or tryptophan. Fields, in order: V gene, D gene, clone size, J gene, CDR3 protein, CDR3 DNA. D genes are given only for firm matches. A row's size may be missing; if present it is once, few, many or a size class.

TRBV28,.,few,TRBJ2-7,CASGGGQSSYGQYF,TGTGCCAGTGGGGGGGGACAGTCGTCCTACGGGCAGTACTTC
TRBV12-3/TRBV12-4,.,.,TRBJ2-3,CVSQRGGTDTQYF,TGTGTCAGCCAAAGAGGGGGCACAGATACGCAGTATTTT
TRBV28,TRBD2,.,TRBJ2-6,CASRPSGHSYSSGANVLTF,TGTGCCAGCAGACCTAGCGGACACTCATACTCCTCTGGGGCCAACGTCCTGACTTTC
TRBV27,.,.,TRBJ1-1,CASTAPGSTEAFF,TGTGCCAGCACTGCCCCGGGGAGCACTGAAGCTTTCTTT
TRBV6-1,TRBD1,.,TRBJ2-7,CASSEATGGSIYEQYF,TGTGCCAGCAGTGAAGCGACAGGGGGCTCTATTTACGAGCAGTACTTC
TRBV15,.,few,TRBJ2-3,CATSRDRGLSDTQYF,TGTGCCACCAGCAGAGATAGGGGCCTGTCAGATACGCAGTATTTT
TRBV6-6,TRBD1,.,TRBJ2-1,CASSYSTGYNEQFF,TGTGCCAGCAGCTACTCGACAGGGTACAATGAGCAGTTCTTC
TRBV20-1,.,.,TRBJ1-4,CSALRHGANEKLFF,TGCAGTGCTCTAAGACATGGGGCTAATGAAAAACTGTTTTTT
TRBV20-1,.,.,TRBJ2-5,CSARGLAGTQYF,TGCAGTGCTAGAGGGCTCGCAGGGACCCAGTACTTC
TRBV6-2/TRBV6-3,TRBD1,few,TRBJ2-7,CASSSAQGPYEQYF,TGTGCCAGCAGTTCCGCACAGGGGCCCTACGAGCAGTACTTC
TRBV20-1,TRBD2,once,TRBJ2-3,CSASRGLGTDTQYF,TGCAGTGCTAGTAGGGGACTAGGCACAGATACGCAGTATTTT
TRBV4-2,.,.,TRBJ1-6,CASSQTLAIVLQSPLHF,TGTGCCAGCAGCCAAACCCTCGCGATAGTTTTACAGTCACCCCTCCACTTT
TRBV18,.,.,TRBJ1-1,CASSPRETNTEAFF,TGTGCCAGCTCACCACGAGAGACGAACACTGAAGCTTTCTTT
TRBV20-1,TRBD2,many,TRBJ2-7,CSARSPSGTYEQYF,TGCAGTGCTAGATCGCCTAGCGGAACCTACGAGCAGTACTTC
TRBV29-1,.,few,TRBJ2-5,CSVAGAGQTQYF,TGCAGCGTTGCCGGGGCGGGACAGACCCAGTACTTC
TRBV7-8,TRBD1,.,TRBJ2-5,CASSLGAGTEETQYF,TGTGCCAGCAGCTTAGGGGCCGGGACAGAAGAGACCCAGTACTTC
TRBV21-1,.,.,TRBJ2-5,CASSIPGGAQETQYF,TGTGCCAGCAGTATTCCCGGGGGGGCCCAAGAGACCCAGTACTTC
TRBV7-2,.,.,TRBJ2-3,CASSQGRGDTQYF,TGTGCCAGCAGCCAGGGACGAGGAGATACGCAGTATTTT
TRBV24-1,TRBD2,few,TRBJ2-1,CATSGGTSGNEQFF,TGTGCCACCAGTGGTGGGACTAGCGGCAATGAGCAGTTCTTC
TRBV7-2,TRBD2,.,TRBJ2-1,CASSLSLAGASSYNEQFF,TGTGCCAGCAGCTTGTCGCTAGCGGGGGCGAGCTCCTACAATGAGCAGTTCTTC
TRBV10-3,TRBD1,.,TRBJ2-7,CAISKQGGEQYF,TGTGCCATCAGTAAACAGGGGGGCGAGCAGTACTTC
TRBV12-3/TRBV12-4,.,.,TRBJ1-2,CASSFETAPYGYTF,TGTGCCAGCAGTTTTGAGACAGCGCCCTATGGCTACACCTTC
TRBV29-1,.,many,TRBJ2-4,CSVSPNLAKNIQYF,TGCAGCGTTTCCCCCAACCTAGCCAAAAACATTCAGTACTTC
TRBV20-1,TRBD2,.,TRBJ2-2,CSARTPGTISRELFF,TGCAGTGCTAGGACCCCCGGGACTATCTCACGGGAGCTGTTTTTT
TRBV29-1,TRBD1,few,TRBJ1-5,CSAGTGAVKHF,TGCAGCGCCGGGACAGGGGCCGTTAAGCATTTT
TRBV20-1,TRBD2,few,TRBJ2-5,CSARGAGVETQYF,TGCAGTGCTAGAGGCGCGGGAGTAGAGACCCAGTACTTC
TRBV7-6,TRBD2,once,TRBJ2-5,CASSYGTSTLGSQYF,TGTGCCAGCAGCTACGGGACTAGCACCTTGGGGTCCCAGTACTTC
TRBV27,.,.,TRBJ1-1,CAGRRSLNTEVFF,TGTGCCGGCAGAAGGAGCTTGAACACTGAAGTTTTCTTT
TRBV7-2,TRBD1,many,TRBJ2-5,CASSLTGTVGTQYF,TGTGCCAGCAGCTTAACCGGGACAGTTGGGACCCAGTACTTC
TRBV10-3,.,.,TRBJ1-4,CAISRGGGEKLFF,TGTGCCATCAGTCGGGGGGGAGGTGAAAAACTGTTTTTT
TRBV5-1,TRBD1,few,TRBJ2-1,CASSRRDRVNEQFF,TGCGCCAGCAGCCGCCGGGACAGGGTGAATGAGCAGTTCTTC
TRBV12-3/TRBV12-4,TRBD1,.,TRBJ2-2,CASRLQAGGTNTGELFF,TGTGCCAGCCGACTTCAGGCAGGGGGTACGAACACCGGGGAGCTGTTTTTT
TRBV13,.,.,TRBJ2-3,CASSIYRGTDTQYF,TGTGCCAGCAGCATATACAGGGGCACAGATACGCAGTATTTT
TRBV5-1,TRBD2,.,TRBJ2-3,CASRSGTSGGDTQYF,TGCGCCAGCAGATCCGGGACTAGCGGGGGAGATACGCAGTATTTT
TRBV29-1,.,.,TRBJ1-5,CSVAGQANQPQHF,TGCAGCGTGGCGGGACAAGCCAATCAGCCCCAGCATTTT
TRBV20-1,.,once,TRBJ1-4,CSARDAGSEKLFF,TGCAGTGCTAGAGATGCAGGGTCTGAAAAACTGTTTTTT
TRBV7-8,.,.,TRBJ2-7,CASSLIAGARNEQYF,TGTGCCAGCAGCTTAATCGCGGGGGCTAGGAACGAGCAGTACTTC
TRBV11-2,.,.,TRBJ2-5,CASSLSPSGQETQYF,TGTGCCAGCAGCTTATCCCCTAGCGGACAGGAGACCCAGTACTTC
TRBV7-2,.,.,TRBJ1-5,CASRPGGEVYQPQHF,TGTGCCAGCAGGCCGGGGGGAGAGGTATATCAGCCCCAGCATTTT
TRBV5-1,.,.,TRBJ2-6,CASSLGGRTGANVLTF,TGCGCCAGCAGCTTGGGAGGCAGGACTGGGGCCAACGTCCTGACTTTC
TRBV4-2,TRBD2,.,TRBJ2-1,CASSPNPGTTSYNEQFF,TGTGCCAGCAGCCCAAACCCCGGGACTACCTCATACAATGAGCAGTTCTTC
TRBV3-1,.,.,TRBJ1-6,CASSQVHPGNSPLHF,TGTGCCAGCAGCCAAGTCCACCCCGGGAATTCACCCCTCCACTTT
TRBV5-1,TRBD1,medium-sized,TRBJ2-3,CASSLKTGSMRTDTQYF,TGCGCCAGCAGCTTGAAGACAGGGTCGATGAGGACAGATACGCAGTATTTT
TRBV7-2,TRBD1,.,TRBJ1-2,CASSSTGFLGPNYGYTF,TGTGCCAGCAGCTCGACAGGGTTCTTGGGTCCGAACTATGGCTACACCTTC
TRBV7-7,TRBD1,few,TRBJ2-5,CASSPGTGAETQYF,TGTGCCAGCAGCCCGGGGACAGGGGCAGAGACCCAGTACTTC
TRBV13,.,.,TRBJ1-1,CASRPRGGDTEAFF,TGTGCCAGCAGACCCAGGGGCGGAGACACTGAAGCTTTCTTT
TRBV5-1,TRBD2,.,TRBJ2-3,CASSPAGGYPDTQYF,TGCGCCAGCAGTCCGGCGGGGGGGTATCCGGATACGCAGTATTTT
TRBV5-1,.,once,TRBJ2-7,CASSIDSRSYEQYF,TGCGCCAGCAGCATAGACTCCCGCTCCTACGAGCAGTACTTC
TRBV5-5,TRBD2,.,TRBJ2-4,CASSLEGVLAGGLAKNIQYF,TGTGCCAGCAGCTTGGAAGGGGTACTAGCGGGGGGACTAGCCAAAAACATTCAGTACTTC
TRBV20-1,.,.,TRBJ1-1,CSARYPDLNTEAFF,TGCAGTGCTAGGTACCCAGACTTGAACACTGAAGCTTTCTTT
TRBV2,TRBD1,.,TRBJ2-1,CASRSGTGASSYNEQFF,TGTGCCAGCAGGAGCGGAACAGGGGCGAGCTCCTACAATGAGCAGTTCTTC
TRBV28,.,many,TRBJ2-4,CASNKGGSAKNIQYF,TGTGCCAGCAATAAGGGGGGCTCAGCCAAAAACATTCAGTACTTC
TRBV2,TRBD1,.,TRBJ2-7,CASMKDRAAYEQYF,TGTGCCAGCATGAAGGACAGGGCTGCCTACGAGCAGTACTTC
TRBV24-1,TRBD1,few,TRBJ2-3,CATKGQGTDTQYF,TGTGCCACCAAAGGACAGGGAACAGATACGCAGTATTTT
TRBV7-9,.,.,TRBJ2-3,CASSPDVSTDTQYF,TGTGCCAGCAGCCCCGATGTAAGCACAGATACGCAGTATTTT
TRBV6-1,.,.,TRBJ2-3,CASTRRKGVTDTQYF,TGTGCCAGCACCAGAAGGAAAGGTGTAACAGATACGCAGTATTTT